Below are 13 T cell receptor beta chains sequenced from a single sample in a study of T cell responses to AZD1222 COVID-19 vaccine. Sequencing used immunoSEQ multiplex PCR; TCRdb keeps in-frame clones, though not all of them. The sample lists around 26,000 clones, roughly 85% seen once, with around 2.7% in the top ten. The starting material was peripheral blood, obtained 28 days after the second AZD1222 dose. The source is an adult who received the AZD1222 COVID-19 vaccine.

The rearrangement uses TRBV5-1 and TRBJ2-1; D may match TRBD1 or TRBD2 (5 bases each). Germline V gives CDR1 SGHRS, CDR2 YFSETQ. The CDR3 totals 14 residues. Trimming stripped 2 bases from V and 6 bases from J, with 12 bases between. The CDR3 reads CASSFFGDLNEQFF. The CDR3 DNA sequence: TGCGCCAGCAGCTTTTTTGGGGACCTCAATGAGCAGTTCTTC.

The rearrangement links TRBV3-1 (or the pseudogene TRBV3-2) to TRBJ1-6; D unresolved. V lost 4 bases, J lost 7 bases, and 11 bases lay in between. Germline loops: CDR1 LGHDT, CDR2 YNNKEL (reference sequence). CDR3 length equals 14 residues. Written as DNA, the CDR3 is TGTGCCAGCAGCCCTCGGGCAGAAAATTCACCCCTCCACTTT. Protein: CASSPRAENSPLHF.

The chain joins TRBV2 to TRBJ1-2, with TRBD1 matching 7 bases. This CDR3 has 12 residues. Germline V lookup: CDR1 SNHLY, CDR2 FYNNEI. J lost 6 bases, V lost 4 bases, and 2 bases had no gene match. The DNA for the CDR3 is TGTGCCAGCAGTGTCGACAGGGATGGCTACACCTTC. It specifies CASSVDRDGYTF.

This clone appeared once. This chain joins TRBV5-1 and TRBJ2-7, with D perhaps matching TRBD1 or TRBD2 (5 bases each). V was pared by 0 bases and J by 2 bases, with 12 bases between. The germline CDR1 and CDR2 sequences are SGHRS and YFSETQ. The CDR3 has 15 residues. The CDR3 nucleotides are TGCGCCAGCAGCTTGGAGCTTGGGACGGCCTACGAGCAGTACTTC. Translated, it gives CASSLELGTAYEQYF.

This chain joins TRBV6-1 and TRBJ2-3; perhaps TRBD1 as D (5 bases). This CDR3 comprises 13 residues. CDR1 and CDR2 (germline): MNHNS, SASEGT. Trimming shortened V by 1 base and J by 4 bases, and 6 bases separated the two germline ends. The CDR3 reads CASSEVRADTQYF. As DNA, the CDR3 is TGTGCCAGCAGTGAAGTCAGGGCAGATACGCAGTATTTT.

CDR3 amino acids: CASSHQTGLGNTEAFF. CDR3 sequence (DNA): TGTGCCAGCAGCCACCAAACAGGGTTAGGGAACACTGAAGCTTTCTTT. The chain uses TRBV14 and TRBJ1-1; the D gene is possibly TRBD1 (6 bases). Germline CDR1 reads SGHDN; CDR2 reads FVKESK. V lost 3 bases, J lost 1 base, and 15 bases lay in between. There are 16 residues in the CDR3. The full variable domain, completed using reference TRBV14 and TRBJ1-1, is EAGVTQFPSHSVIEKGQTVTLRCDPISGHDNLYWYRRVMGKEIKFLLHFVKESKQDESGMPNNRFLAERTGGTYSTLKVQPAELEDSGVYFCASSHQTGLGNTEAFFGQGTRLTVV.

The V call is TRBV20-1, the J call TRBJ1-5; no clear D. Trimming removed 3 bases at V and 4 bases at J, with 10 bases between. The CDR3 length is 13 residues. The germline V gene encodes CDR1 DFQATT and CDR2 SNEGSKA (reference sequence). The CDR3 protein is CSASRALNQPQHF. For the CDR3, the DNA is TGCAGTGCTAGTAGGGCACTTAATCAGCCCCAGCATTTT.

The V call is TRBV28, the J call TRBJ2-2; the D gene is possibly TRBD2 (6 bases). Trimming pared 5 bases from V and 2 bases from J, leaving 12 bases between. Germline V gene lookup returns CDR1 MDHEN and CDR2 SYDVKM. The CDR3 runs 15 residues. CDR3 coding DNA: TGTGCCAGCAGTGCCGGGACTCACAACACCGGGGAGCTGTTTTTT. Translated, it gives CASSAGTHNTGELFF.

The chain carries TRBV7-2 and TRBJ2-7; TRBD2 agrees at 11 bases. The CDR3 runs 16 residues. The trim removed 3 bases at V and 2 bases at J, leaving 6 bases unmatched. Looked up from germline, CDR1 is SGHTA and CDR2 is FQGNSA. CDR3 region: CASSFSSGGQAYEQYF. In DNA, the CDR3 is TGTGCCAGCAGCTTCTCTAGCGGGGGGCAAGCCTACGAGCAGTACTTC.

The chain combines TRBV5-6 with TRBJ1-6; the D gene is possibly TRBD1 (6 bases). Per the germline V gene, CDR1 is SGHDT and CDR2 is YYEEEE. V was shortened by 5 bases and J by 9 bases, with 18 bases between the two germline ends. This CDR3 is 15 amino acids long. The CDR3 sequence is CASSTGFREGSPLHF. DNA for the CDR3: TGTGCCAGCAGTACAGGGTTTCGAGAAGGTTCACCCCTCCACTTT.

The chain carries TRBV11-3 and TRBJ2-3, with 7 nucleotides matching TRBD2. Germline V CDR1 and CDR2: SGHNT, YENEEA. This CDR3 has 15 amino acids. The trim removed 4 bases at V and 1 base at J, leaving 5 bases unmatched. CDR3 sequence (DNA): TGTGCCAGCAGCTCAACGGGAGGACGCACAGATACGCAGTATTTT. Its protein is CASSSTGGRTDTQYF.

This chain links TRBV6-5 with TRBJ1-2, with a tentative D call TRBD1 (5 bases). Deletions cut 1 base from V and 0 bases from J, with 9 bases between. The CDR3 is 15 amino acids. Looked up from germline, CDR1 is MNHEY and CDR2 is SVGAGI. The CDR3 reads CASSYLDTSNYGYTF. The DNA of the CDR3 is TGTGCCAGCAGTTACTTGGACACCTCTAACTATGGCTACACCTTC.

V gene TRBV28 combines with J gene TRBJ1-2; D gene uncertain. V lost 5 bases and J lost 4, with 8 bases in between. Per germline, CDR1 MDHEN and CDR2 SYDVKM. This CDR3 is 12 amino acids long. CDR3 in DNA: TGTGCCAGCAGTGCACCTAGCTATGGCTACACCTTC. Translated, it gives CASSAPSYGYTF.